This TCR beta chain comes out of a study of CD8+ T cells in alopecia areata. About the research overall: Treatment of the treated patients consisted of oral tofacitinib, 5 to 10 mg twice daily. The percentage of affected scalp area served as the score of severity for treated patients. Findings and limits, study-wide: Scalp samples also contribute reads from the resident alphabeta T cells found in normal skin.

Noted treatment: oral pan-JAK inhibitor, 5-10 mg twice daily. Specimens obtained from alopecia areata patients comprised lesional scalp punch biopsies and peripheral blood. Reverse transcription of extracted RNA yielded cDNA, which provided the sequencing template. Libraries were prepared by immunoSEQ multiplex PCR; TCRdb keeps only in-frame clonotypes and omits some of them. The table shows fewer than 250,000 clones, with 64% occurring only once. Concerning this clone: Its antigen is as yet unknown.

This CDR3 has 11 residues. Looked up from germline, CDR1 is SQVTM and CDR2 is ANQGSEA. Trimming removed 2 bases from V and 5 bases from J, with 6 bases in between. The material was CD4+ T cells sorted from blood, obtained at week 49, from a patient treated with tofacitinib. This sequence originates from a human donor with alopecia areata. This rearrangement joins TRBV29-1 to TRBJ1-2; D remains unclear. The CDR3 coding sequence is TGCAGCGTTGAACTGGGGTATGGCTACACCTTC. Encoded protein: CSVELGYGYTF.